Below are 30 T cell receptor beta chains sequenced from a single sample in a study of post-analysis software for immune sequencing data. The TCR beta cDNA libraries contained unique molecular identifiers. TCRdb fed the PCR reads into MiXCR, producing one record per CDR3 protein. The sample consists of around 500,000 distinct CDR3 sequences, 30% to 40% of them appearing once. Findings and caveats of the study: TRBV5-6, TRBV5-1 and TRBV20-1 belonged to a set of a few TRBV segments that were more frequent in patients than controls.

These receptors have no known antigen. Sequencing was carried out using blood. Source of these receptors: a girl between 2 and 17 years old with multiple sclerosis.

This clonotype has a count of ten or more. CDR3 sequence: CAISDRGISYNSPLHF. CDR3 in DNA: TGTGCCATCAGTGACCGGGGGATCTCCTATAATTCACCCCTCCACTTT. The chain employs TRBV10-3 and TRBJ1-6, with D possibly being TRBD1 (5 bases). The CDR3 extends over 16 amino acids. The germline CDR1 and CDR2 sequences are ENHRY and SYGVKD. V was clipped by 3 bases and J by 0 bases, with 9 bases between them.

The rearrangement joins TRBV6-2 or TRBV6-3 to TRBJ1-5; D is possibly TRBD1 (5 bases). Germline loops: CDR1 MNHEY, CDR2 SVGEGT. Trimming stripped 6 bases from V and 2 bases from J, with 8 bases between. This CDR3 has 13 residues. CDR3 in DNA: TGTGCCAGCAGAGACAGCCGCAATCAGCCCCAGCATTTT. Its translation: CASRDSRNQPQHF.

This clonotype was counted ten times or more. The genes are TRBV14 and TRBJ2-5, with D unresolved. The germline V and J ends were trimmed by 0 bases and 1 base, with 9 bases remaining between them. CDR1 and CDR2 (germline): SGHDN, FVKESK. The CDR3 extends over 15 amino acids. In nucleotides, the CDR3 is TGTGCCAGCAGCCAAGATGGCCACCTCCAAGAGACCCAGTACTTC. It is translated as CASSQDGHLQETQYF.

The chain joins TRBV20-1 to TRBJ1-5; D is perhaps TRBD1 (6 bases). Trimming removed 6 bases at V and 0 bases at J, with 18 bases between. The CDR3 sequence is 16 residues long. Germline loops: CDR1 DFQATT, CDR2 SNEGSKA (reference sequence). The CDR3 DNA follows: TGCAGTGCCCGGATTGGGACACGTAATAGCAATCAGCCCCAGCATTTT. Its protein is CSARIGTRNSNQPQHF.

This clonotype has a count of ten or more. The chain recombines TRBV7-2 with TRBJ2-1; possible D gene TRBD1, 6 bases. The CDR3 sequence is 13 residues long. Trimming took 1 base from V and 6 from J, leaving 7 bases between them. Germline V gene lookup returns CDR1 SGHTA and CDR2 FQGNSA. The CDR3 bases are TGTGCCAGCAGCTTAGACAGGGCCAATGAGCAGTTCTTC. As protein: CASSLDRANEQFF.

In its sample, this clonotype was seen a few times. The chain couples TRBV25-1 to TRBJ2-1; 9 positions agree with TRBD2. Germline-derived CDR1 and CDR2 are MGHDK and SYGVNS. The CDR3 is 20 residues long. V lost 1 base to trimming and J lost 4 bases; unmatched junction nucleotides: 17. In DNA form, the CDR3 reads TGTGCCAGCAGTGAATCCCCGGCTAGCGGGGTAGTTCGTTTATACAATGAGCAGTTCTTC. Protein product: CASSESPASGVVRLYNEQFF.

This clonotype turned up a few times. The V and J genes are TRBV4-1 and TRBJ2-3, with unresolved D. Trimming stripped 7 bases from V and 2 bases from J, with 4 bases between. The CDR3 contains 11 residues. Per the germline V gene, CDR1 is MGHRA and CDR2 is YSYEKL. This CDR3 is CASKVTDTQYF. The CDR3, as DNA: TGCGCCAGCAAGGTCACAGATACGCAGTATTTT.

CDR3 amino acids: CASSQISSYNSPLHF. CDR3 DNA sequence: TGTGCCAGTTCCCAGATAAGCTCCTATAATTCACCCCTCCACTTT. The rearrangement uses TRBV7-2 and TRBJ1-6, with D unclear. Per the germline V gene, CDR1 is SGHTA and CDR2 is FQGNSA. The ends were cut back, 9 bases at V and 0 bases at J, with 12 bases in the middle. CDR3 length: 15 residues.

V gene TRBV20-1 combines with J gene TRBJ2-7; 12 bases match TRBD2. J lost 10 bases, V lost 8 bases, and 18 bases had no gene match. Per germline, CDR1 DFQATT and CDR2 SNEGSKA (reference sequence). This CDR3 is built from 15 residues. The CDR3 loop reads CSTSALAGGREAQYF. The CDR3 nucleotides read TGCAGTACTTCCGCGCTAGCGGGGGGGCGAGAGGCCCAGTACTTC.

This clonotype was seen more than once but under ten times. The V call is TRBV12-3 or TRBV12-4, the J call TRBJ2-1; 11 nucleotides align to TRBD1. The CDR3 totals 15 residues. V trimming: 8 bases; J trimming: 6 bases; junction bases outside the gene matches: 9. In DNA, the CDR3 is TGTGCCAGCTGTAGGGACAGGGGGGGCCGCAATGAGCAGTTCTTC. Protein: CASCRDRGGRNEQFF.

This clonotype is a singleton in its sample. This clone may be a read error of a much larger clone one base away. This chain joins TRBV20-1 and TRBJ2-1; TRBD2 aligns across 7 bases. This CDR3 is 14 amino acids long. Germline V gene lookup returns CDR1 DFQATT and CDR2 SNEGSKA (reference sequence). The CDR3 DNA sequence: TGCAGTGCTTGGGGGGGTAGCTTATACAATGGGCAGTTCTTC. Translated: CSAWGGSLYNGQFF.

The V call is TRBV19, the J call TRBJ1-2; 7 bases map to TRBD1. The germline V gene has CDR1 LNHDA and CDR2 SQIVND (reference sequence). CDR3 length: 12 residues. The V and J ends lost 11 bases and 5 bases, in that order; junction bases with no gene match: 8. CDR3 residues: CAPDRIGYGYTF. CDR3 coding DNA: TGTGCCCCGGACAGGATCGGATATGGCTACACCTTC.

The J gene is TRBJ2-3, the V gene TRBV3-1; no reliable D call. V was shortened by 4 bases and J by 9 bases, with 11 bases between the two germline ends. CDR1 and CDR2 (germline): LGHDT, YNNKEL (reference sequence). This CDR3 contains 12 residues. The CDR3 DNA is TGTGCCAGCAGCCCCCCACACCAAACGCAGTATTTT. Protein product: CASSPPHQTQYF.

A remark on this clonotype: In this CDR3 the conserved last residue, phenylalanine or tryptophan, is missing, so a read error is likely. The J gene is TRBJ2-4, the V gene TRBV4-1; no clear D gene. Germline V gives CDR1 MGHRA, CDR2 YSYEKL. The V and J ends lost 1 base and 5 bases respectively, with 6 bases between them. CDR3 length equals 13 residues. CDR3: CASSQVPENIQYV. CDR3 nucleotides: TGCGCCAGCAGCCAAGTTCCAGAAAACATTCAGTACGTC.

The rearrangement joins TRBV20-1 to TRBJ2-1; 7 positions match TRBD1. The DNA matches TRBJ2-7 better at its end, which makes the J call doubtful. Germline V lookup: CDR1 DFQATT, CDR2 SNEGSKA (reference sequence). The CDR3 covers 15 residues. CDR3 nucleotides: TGCAGTGCTCCCCTGACAGGGAGCTCCTACAATGAGCAGTACTTC. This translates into CSAPLTGSSYNEQYF.

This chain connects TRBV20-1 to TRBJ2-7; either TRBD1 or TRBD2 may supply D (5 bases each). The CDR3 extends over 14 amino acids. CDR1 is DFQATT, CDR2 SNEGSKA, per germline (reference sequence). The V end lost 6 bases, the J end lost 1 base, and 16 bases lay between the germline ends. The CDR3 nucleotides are TGCAGTGCCCAGGTCCGGGGCCAATCCTACGAGCAGTACTTC. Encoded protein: CSAQVRGQSYEQYF.

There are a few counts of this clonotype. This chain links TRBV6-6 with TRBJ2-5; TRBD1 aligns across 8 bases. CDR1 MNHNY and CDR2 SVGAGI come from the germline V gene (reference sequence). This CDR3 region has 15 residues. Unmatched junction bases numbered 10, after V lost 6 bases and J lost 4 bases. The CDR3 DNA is TGTGCCAGCAGCCAACCCAGGGGGCGAGGAGAGACCCAGTACTTC. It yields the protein CASSQPRGRGETQYF.

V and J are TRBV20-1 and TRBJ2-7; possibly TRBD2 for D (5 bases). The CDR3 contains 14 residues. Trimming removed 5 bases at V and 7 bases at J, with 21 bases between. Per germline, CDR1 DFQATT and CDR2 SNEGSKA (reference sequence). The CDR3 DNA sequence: TGCAGTGCTGTTGCATCCGGGAATCAAAGGGAGCAGTACTTC. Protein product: CSAVASGNQREQYF.

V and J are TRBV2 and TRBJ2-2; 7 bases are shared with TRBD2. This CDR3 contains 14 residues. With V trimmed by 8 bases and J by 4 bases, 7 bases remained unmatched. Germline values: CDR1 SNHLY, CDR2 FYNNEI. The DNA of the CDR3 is TGTGCCAGCCGTGCGGGGGTGGTCACCGGGGAGCTGTTTTTT. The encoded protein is CASRAGVVTGELFF.

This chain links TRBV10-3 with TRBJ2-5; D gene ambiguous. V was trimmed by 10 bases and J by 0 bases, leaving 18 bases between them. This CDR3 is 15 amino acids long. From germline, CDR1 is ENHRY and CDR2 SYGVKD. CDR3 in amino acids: CANKENSTYQETQYF. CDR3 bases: TGTGCCAACAAAGAGAATTCTACGTACCAAGAGACCCAGTACTTC.

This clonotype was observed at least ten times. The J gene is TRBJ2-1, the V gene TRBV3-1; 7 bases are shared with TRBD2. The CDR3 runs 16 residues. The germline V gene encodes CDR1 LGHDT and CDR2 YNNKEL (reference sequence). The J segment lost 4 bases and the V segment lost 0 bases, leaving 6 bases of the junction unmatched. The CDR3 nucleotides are TGTGCCAGCAGCCAAGACCTAGCGGCGGGTTACAATGAGCAGTTCTTC. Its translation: CASSQDLAAGYNEQFF.

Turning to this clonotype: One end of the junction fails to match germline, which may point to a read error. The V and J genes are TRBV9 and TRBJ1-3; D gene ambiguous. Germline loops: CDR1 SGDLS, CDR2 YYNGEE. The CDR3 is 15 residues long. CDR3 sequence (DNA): TGTGCCAGCAGCGGAACCGGGAACTCTGGGAACACCATATATTTT. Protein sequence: CASSGTGNSGNTIYF.

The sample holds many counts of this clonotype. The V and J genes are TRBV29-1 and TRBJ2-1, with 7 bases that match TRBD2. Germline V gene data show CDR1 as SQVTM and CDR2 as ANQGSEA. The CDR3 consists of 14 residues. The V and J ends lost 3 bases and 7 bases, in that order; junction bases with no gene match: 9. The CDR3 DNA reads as TGCAGCGTTGACGGGCGGGACTACCTAAATGAGCAGTTCTTC. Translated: CSVDGRDYLNEQFF.

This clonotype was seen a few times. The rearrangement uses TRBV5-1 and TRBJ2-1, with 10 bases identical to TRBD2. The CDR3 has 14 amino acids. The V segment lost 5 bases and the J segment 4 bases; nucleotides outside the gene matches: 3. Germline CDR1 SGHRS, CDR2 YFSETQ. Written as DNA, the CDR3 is TGCGCCAGCAGTACTAGCGGGGATTACAATGAGCAGTTCTTC. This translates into CASSTSGDYNEQFF.

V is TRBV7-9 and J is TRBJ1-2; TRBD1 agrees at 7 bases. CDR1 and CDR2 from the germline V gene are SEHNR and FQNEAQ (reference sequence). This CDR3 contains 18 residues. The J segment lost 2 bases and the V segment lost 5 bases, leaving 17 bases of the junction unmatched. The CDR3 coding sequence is TGTGCCAGCAGCCCAGCGACAGGGACCTGGGGATTGAACTATGGCTACACCTTC. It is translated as CASSPATGTWGLNYGYTF.

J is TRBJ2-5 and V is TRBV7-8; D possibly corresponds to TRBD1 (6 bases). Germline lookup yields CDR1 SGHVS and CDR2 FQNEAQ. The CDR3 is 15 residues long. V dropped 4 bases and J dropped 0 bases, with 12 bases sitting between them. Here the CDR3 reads CASSSLQGYQETQYF. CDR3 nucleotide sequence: TGTGCCAGCAGCTCGCTACAGGGTTACCAAGAGACCCAGTACTTC.

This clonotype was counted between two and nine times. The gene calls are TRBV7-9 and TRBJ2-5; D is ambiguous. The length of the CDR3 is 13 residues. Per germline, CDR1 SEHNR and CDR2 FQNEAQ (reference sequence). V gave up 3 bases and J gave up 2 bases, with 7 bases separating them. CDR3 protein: CASSFRFQETQYF. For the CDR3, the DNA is TGTGCCAGCAGCTTTCGCTTTCAAGAGACCCAGTACTTC.

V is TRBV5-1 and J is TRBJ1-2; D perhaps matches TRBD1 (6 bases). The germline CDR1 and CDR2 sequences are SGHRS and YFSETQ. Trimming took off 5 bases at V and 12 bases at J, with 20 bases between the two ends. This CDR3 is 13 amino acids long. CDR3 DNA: TGCGCCAGCAGGGCCGACGGACAGATAGTCCACACCTTC. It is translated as CASRADGQIVHTF.

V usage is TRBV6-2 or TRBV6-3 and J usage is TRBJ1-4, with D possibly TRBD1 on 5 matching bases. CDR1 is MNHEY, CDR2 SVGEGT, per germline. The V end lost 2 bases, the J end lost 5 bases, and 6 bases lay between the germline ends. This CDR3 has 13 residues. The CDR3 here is CASSYPGNEKLFF. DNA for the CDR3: TGTGCCAGCAGTTACCCAGGGAATGAAAAACTGTTTTTT.

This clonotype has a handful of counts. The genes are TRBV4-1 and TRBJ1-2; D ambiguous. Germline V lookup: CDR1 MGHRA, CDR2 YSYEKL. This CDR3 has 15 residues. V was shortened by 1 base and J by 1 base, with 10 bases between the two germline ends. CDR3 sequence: CASSQVGAFNYGYTF. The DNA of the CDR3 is TGCGCCAGCAGCCAAGTAGGAGCTTTTAACTATGGCTACACCTTC.